This T cell receptor beta chain was observed in a study of neurological immune-mediated disorders. Study results and limitations: Multiple sclerosis, the disease with the least TCR clonal expansion, fell below healthy controls, whereas HTLV-1-associated myelopathy showed the most.

Trimming shortened V by 2 bases and J by 8 bases, and 4 bases separated the two germline ends. This CDR3 has 11 amino acids. Synthesis of cDNA was accomplished via 5'RACE employing 10-nucleotide random UMIs. MiXCR, run by TCRdb on the 5' RACE reads, gives a single entry per CDR3 protein. This sample yields 40,000 to 50,000 distinct CDR3 sequences, of which approximately 10% are seen a single time; 21% belongs to the top ten. This clonotype was recorded at least ten times. The antigen remains unidentified. The sample consisted of PBMCs. The clonotype originates from a woman aged 35 to 49 with HTLV-1-associated myelopathy (HAM/TSP). The genes are TRBV12-3 or TRBV12-4 and TRBJ1-3; unclear D gene. CDR3 nucleotide sequence: TGTGCCAGCAGTTTACCGGACACCATATATTTT. Its translation: CASSLPDTIYF.